These T cell receptor beta chains were read from a single sample in a study of blood T cell repertoires in COVID-19. Assay: immunoSEQ multiplex PCR; the TCRdb copy retains only in-frame clones and omits some. The sample has over 130,000 clones; roughly 88% are singletons. Material for sequencing was peripheral blood. These receptors were obtained from a human donor in a cohort sampled during active COVID-19. The CDR3 runs from the conserved cysteine through the conserved F or W. D genes are given only for firm matches. Size is stated for part of the rows, as once, few or many counts, or as a class when the clone is expanded.

v_call,clone_size,j_call,d_call,cdr3_nt,cdr3_aa
TRBV6-2/TRBV6-3,-,TRBJ2-7,TRBD2,TGTGCCAGCAGCACTTACCCACCGGGGGGGGTCTACGAGCAGTACTTC,CASSTYPPGGVYEQYF
TRBV11-2,-,TRBJ1-1,-,TGTGCCAGCAGCCTCGGGTTACGGGGCACTGAAGCTTTCTTT,CASSLGLRGTEAFF
TRBV7-2,-,TRBJ1-3,-,TGTGCCAGCAGCTTACAGGTCGGAAACACCATATATTTT,CASSLQVGNTIYF
TRBV10-2,-,TRBJ2-7,-,TGCGCCAGCCGGGGGACCGCTTTCTACGAGCAGTACTTC,CASRGTAFYEQYF
TRBV28,-,TRBJ2-7,TRBD1,TGTGCCAGCAGCTCAGGGGGCTCTGGCGAGCAGTACTTC,CASSSGGSGEQYF
TRBV14,few,TRBJ2-7,-,TGTGCCAGCAGCTTCAGGATTGTGGGCGAGCAGTACTTC,CASSFRIVGEQYF
TRBV30,once,TRBJ1-3,-,TGTGCCTGGAGCCTCTCAAACACCATATATTTT,CAWSLSNTIYF
TRBV6-5,once,TRBJ2-4,TRBD1,TGTGCCAGCAGTTATTCACAGGGGGTCCAAAACATTCAGTACTTC,CASSYSQGVQNIQYF
TRBV28,-,TRBJ1-2,-,TGTGCCAGCAGTTTATCGTCAGGGTTCTATGGCTACACCTTC,CASSLSSGFYGYTF
TRBV30,-,TRBJ1-1,-,TGTGCCTGTTCACAGGGCGTTGAAGCTTTCTTT,CACSQGVEAFF
TRBV6-1,-,TRBJ1-3,-,TGTGCCAGCAGTGAGGGCGGGAGCTCTGGAAACACCATATATTTT,CASSEGGSSGNTIYF
TRBV9,-,TRBJ1-2,-,TGTGCCAGCAGCGGACTAGTTGGCTACACCTTC,CASSGLVGYTF
TRBV28,-,TRBJ1-5,-,TGTGCCAGCAGTCGGCTGGAGGGGAGCAATCAGCCCCAGCATTTT,CASSRLEGSNQPQHF
TRBV19,-,TRBJ1-1,-,TGTGCCAGTAGTCCTCAACACCACACTGAAGCTTTCTTT,CASSPQHHTEAFF
TRBV10-3,-,TRBJ2-3,TRBD2,TGTGCCATCGGGCCCAGGCGGGGGGGGTCTACATCTACAGATACGCAGTATTTT,CAIGPRRGGSTSTDTQYF
TRBV6-5,-,TRBJ2-7,TRBD1,TGTGCCAGCATTACAGGGGTGGGTATCTACGAGCAGTACTTC,CASITGVGIYEQYF
TRBV12-3/TRBV12-4,-,TRBJ2-1,-,TGTGCCAGCAGTTTAGGTCAGTACAATGAGCAGTTCTTC,CASSLGQYNEQFF
TRBV10-3,-,TRBJ1-2,-,TGTGCCATCAGTGAACAGAGATATGGCTACACCTTC,CAISEQRYGYTF
TRBV7-9,-,TRBJ2-7,TRBD2,TGTGCCAGCAGCGCCTCGGGGGGAGACGAGCAGTACTTC,CASSASGGDEQYF
TRBV28,-,TRBJ1-5,-,TGTGCCAGCAGCTTAGACACGAGCAATCAGCCCCAGCATTTT,CASSLDTSNQPQHF
TRBV20-1,once,TRBJ2-7,-,TGCAGTGCTAGTGCCCTAGAGGCCTACGAGCAGTACTTC,CSASALEAYEQYF
TRBV7-2,-,TRBJ1-5,TRBD1,TGTGCCAGCAGCTTAGGGGACAGGCAAAATCAGCCCCAGCATTTT,CASSLGDRQNQPQHF
TRBV29-1,-,TRBJ1-2,-,TGCAGCGTTGACGGGGGTGACGGCTACACCTTC,CSVDGGDGYTF
TRBV27,few,TRBJ1-2,-,TGTGCCTCGGGCAGGGTTAATGGCTACACCTTC,CASGRVNGYTF
TRBV27,-,TRBJ2-7,TRBD1,TGTGCCACCGGGACAGGCAGCTACGAGCAGTACTTC,CATGTGSYEQYF
TRBV5-1,-,TRBJ2-7,-,TGCGCCAGCAGCTTGGTCACAGGCGCCCCCTACGAGCAGTACTTC,CASSLVTGAPYEQYF
TRBV13,-,TRBJ2-3,TRBD2,TGTGCCAGCAGCCCAAAAGCGGGGGGTGCTAGCACAGATACGCAGTATTTT,CASSPKAGGASTDTQYF
TRBV5-1,-,TRBJ1-2,TRBD1,TGCGCCAGCAGCTTGGGGCCGGGACAGGGGGATGGCTACACCTTC,CASSLGPGQGDGYTF
TRBV11-2,-,TRBJ2-2,TRBD1,TGTGCCAGCAGCCCCCGACAGGGGGGTACCGGGGAGCTGTTTTTT,CASSPRQGGTGELFF
TRBV27,-,TRBJ1-2,-,TGTGCCAGCAGTTTCGGGGGGCGGCCTCCTTATGGCTACACCTTC,CASSFGGRPPYGYTF
TRBV10-3,-,TRBJ1-2,-,TGTGCCATCAGTGAGCCATCTCGGGATGGCTACACCTTC,CAISEPSRDGYTF
TRBV7-9,-,TRBJ2-5,TRBD1,TGTGCCAGCAGCCAGGGACAGGGTGAGGAGACCCAGTACTTC,CASSQGQGEETQYF
TRBV18,-,TRBJ1-5,-,TGTGCCAGCTCACCAGGGAGGAATCAGCCCCAGCATTTT,CASSPGRNQPQHF
TRBV5-1,-,TRBJ2-7,TRBD2,TGCGCCAGCAGCTTGGTGGGCGGCGGGGGAGCCTACGAGCAGTACTTC,CASSLVGGGGAYEQYF
TRBV27,-,TRBJ2-4,-,TGTGCCAGCAGACCACAGGGCCTAGCCAAAAACATTCAGTACTTC,CASRPQGLAKNIQYF
TRBV7-9,-,TRBJ1-1,TRBD1,TGTGCCAGCAGCTTGGACAGGTCTCCCACTGAAGCTTTCTTT,CASSLDRSPTEAFF
TRBV5-6,few,TRBJ1-2,TRBD1,TGTGCCACCTACAGCCAACTCCAACCGGGACAGGGATTTGGCTACACCTTC,CATYSQLQPGQGFGYTF
TRBV15,-,TRBJ1-2,-,TGTGCCACCAGCAGAGATTCGGGATATGGCTACACCTTC,CATSRDSGYGYTF
TRBV5-1,-,TRBJ1-6,-,TGCGCCAGCAGCTTAAGGGAGAGCTCCTATAATTCACCCCTCCACTTT,CASSLRESSYNSPLHF
TRBV5-6,-,TRBJ1-2,-,TGTGCCAGCAGCTTGGCCGGCGGCCATGGCTACACCTTC,CASSLAGGHGYTF
TRBV29-1,-,TRBJ1-2,-,TGCAGCGTTGATACTCCCAACTATGGCTACACCTTC,CSVDTPNYGYTF
TRBV9,few,TRBJ1-2,TRBD1,TGTGCCAGCAGCCTCGAGGGACAGGGGGCGCAGGGCTACACCTTC,CASSLEGQGAQGYTF
TRBV7-3,-,TRBJ2-7,TRBD1,TGTGCCAGCAGCCTAGCAGGGGGTGCCTACGAGCAGTACTTC,CASSLAGGAYEQYF
TRBV11-2,few,TRBJ1-6,-,TGTGCCAGCAGCTTAGATGAGACAGACGGCTCACCCCTCCACTTT,CASSLDETDGSPLHF
TRBV19,-,TRBJ1-1,TRBD1,TGTGCCAGTAGTCCGATGGACAGGGGTGAGAGCACTGAAGCTTTCTTT,CASSPMDRGESTEAFF
TRBV5-1,once,TRBJ2-1,-,TGCGCCAGCAGCTTGGCCTACCGCAATGAGCAGTTCTTC,CASSLAYRNEQFF
TRBV18,-,TRBJ1-5,-,TGTGCCAGCTCACCAGCAGGGACTGTGGGCAATCAGCCCCAGCATTTT,CASSPAGTVGNQPQHF
TRBV14,-,TRBJ1-6,-,TGTGCCAGCAGCCCCAGGGGTATTGATTCACCCCTCCACTTT,CASSPRGIDSPLHF
TRBV10-2,-,TRBJ1-6,TRBD1,TGCGCCAGCAGCTACGGGACAGGGGTAAATTCACCCCTCCACTTT,CASSYGTGVNSPLHF
TRBV27,-,TRBJ1-5,-,TGTGCCAGCGGATGGGCTATCGATCAGCCCCAGCATTTT,CASGWAIDQPQHF
TRBV11-2,-,TRBJ1-4,-,TGTGCCAGCAGCTTATCCCTGAGGGGGGAAAAACTGTTTTTT,CASSLSLRGEKLFF
TRBV5-6,-,TRBJ1-5,-,TGTGCCAGCAGCTTAAGGGGTCCTAGCAATCAGCCCCAGCATTTT,CASSLRGPSNQPQHF
TRBV5-4,-,TRBJ2-3,TRBD1,TGTGCCAGCAGCTTGTGGGGGACAGGGGCGACAGATACGCAGTATTTT,CASSLWGTGATDTQYF